These T cell receptor beta chains were read from a single sample in a study of shared clonotypes between healthy human individuals. The repertoire was sequenced with immunoSEQ multiplex PCR; TCRdb's copy has only in-frame clones and lacks some. This table holds some 2,500,000 clones, 80% to 95% found once. Sequenced material: naive CD4+ T cells from PBMCs. These receptors originate from a man aged 18 to 29 in good health. Some clones in this sample may be carry-over from other donors' samples. Both conserved end residues are part of each CDR3. The order of the fields is V gene, clone size, D gene, J gene, CDR3 DNA, CDR3 protein. A D gene is named only where the DNA matches it firmly. Clone sizes are given selectively: once, few, many, or a class where the clone is expanded.

>TRBV2|.|.|TRBJ2-5
TGTGCCAGCAGTTGGGCGGAAGAGACCCAGTACTTC
CASSWAEETQYF
>TRBV5-4|.|.|TRBJ1-5
TGTGCCAGCAGCTCGGGGGGCGGTAGCAATCAGCCCCAGCATTTT
CASSSGGGSNQPQHF
>TRBV5-1|.|.|TRBJ2-7
TGCGCCAGCAGCTCAGAGGGATCTGGCAGGGGCGAGCAGTACTTC
CASSSEGSGRGEQYF
>TRBV4-3|.|.|TRBJ1-5
TGCGCCAGCAGCCAAGCGATCGGGACACTCCAGCCCCAGCATTTT
CASSQAIGTLQPQHF
>TRBV19|.|.|TRBJ1-2
TGTGCCACTTATAAGGGGCCAGGGAGGAGTGGCTACACCTTC
CATYKGPGRSGYTF
>TRBV7-9|.|TRBD1|TRBJ2-7
TGTGCCAGCAGCTGGAGGACAGGGCCCTTAGACGAGCAGTACTTC
CASSWRTGPLDEQYF
>TRBV7-8|.|.|TRBJ1-1
TGTGCCAGCAGTACTTATATCTCTCTTCGGGACACTGAAGCTTTCTTT
CASSTYISLRDTEAFF
>TRBV7-3|.|TRBD2|TRBJ2-5
TGTGCCAGCAGCTTAGGACTAGCGGCGGAGATAGAGACCCAGTACTTC
CASSLGLAAEIETQYF
>TRBV18|few|.|TRBJ1-4
TGTGCCAGCTCATTCCGGGGGCGCGATGAAAAACTGTTTTTT
CASSFRGRDEKLFF
>TRBV7-3|.|.|TRBJ2-3
TGTGCCAGCAGCTTAACTGGCACAGATACGCAGTATTTT
CASSLTGTDTQYF
>TRBV4-1|once|.|TRBJ2-7
TGCGCCAGCAGCCAAGAGGAGCCTCTTGGCGACGAGCAGTACTTC
CASSQEEPLGDEQYF
>TRBV19|.|.|TRBJ2-3
TGTGCCAGTAGTATAAAAACCACAGATACGCAGTATTTT
CASSIKTTDTQYF
>TRBV2|.|.|TRBJ2-3
TGTGCCAGCAGTGATGTGGGAGCAACCACAGATACGCAGTATTTT
CASSDVGATTDTQYF
>TRBV25-1|.|TRBD2|TRBJ2-7
TGTGCCAGCAGTGACCCTAGCGGGGGGGACTACGAGCAGTACTTC
CASSDPSGGDYEQYF
>TRBV11-3|.|.|TRBJ2-5
TGTGCCAGCAGTCATAGCGGACAAGAGACCCAGTACTTC
CASSHSGQETQYF
>TRBV10-3|.|TRBD2|TRBJ2-7
TGTGCCATCAGGGGGGTAGCGGGAGGGCCGCGTTACGAGCAGTACTTC
CAIRGVAGGPRYEQYF
>TRBV6-1|.|.|TRBJ1-5
TGTGCCAGCAGTGATCGTCAAATTAGCAATCAGCCCCAGCATTTT
CASSDRQISNQPQHF
>TRBV7-2|.|TRBD1|TRBJ1-5
TGTGCCAGCAGCCTCTGGACAGGGCAGGGTCAGCCCCAGCATTTT
CASSLWTGQGQPQHF
>TRBV18|.|.|TRBJ1-5
TGTGCCAGCTCACTCGGGAACAATCAGCCCCAGCATTTT
CASSLGNNQPQHF
>TRBV28|.|.|TRBJ2-1
TGTGCCAGCATTAGCGATGAGCAGTTCTTC
CASISDEQFF
>TRBV6-5|.|.|TRBJ2-1
TGTGCCAGCAAGTGGCGGGAAGTGCCCTACAATGAGCAGTTCTTC
CASKWREVPYNEQFF
>TRBV29-1|.|TRBD1|TRBJ2-7
TGCAGCGTTGAAGGTTCCGGGACAGGACCCTCCAGCGAGCAGTACTTC
CSVEGSGTGPSSEQYF
>TRBV29-1|.|.|TRBJ2-1
TGCAGCGTGGCAAACATCTTAGGGAATGAGCAGTTCTTC
CSVANILGNEQFF
>TRBV6-5|.|.|TRBJ1-2
TGTGCCAGCAGTTACTCTGTGGGAGGTGGCTACACCTTC
CASSYSVGGGYTF
>TRBV5-1|.|TRBD2|TRBJ2-3
TGCGCCAGCAGCCCCACGGTGGCGGGAGGGTCCATAGTCCGGCAGTATTTT
CASSPTVAGGSIVRQYF
>TRBV9|.|.|TRBJ2-4
TGTGCCAGCAGCCTTAGCATGGGGGGCGGCCTGGCCAAAAACATTCAGTACTTC
CASSLSMGGGLAKNIQYF
>TRBV5-1|.|TRBD2|TRBJ2-3
TGCGCCAGCAGCTTGGGAGGACTAGCGGGGGGCACAGATACGCAGTATTTT
CASSLGGLAGGTDTQYF
>TRBV6-5|.|TRBD1|TRBJ1-2
TGTGCCAGCAGGGCAACAGGGGGCCTGAACTATGGCTACACCTTC
CASRATGGLNYGYTF
>TRBV2|.|.|TRBJ2-2
TGTGCCAGCAGTAAGCGGTTCCTACGGGCCGGGGAGCTGTTTTTT
CASSKRFLRAGELFF
>TRBV28|.|.|TRBJ2-2
TGTGCCAGCAGTTTTTTAACTAGCCCGGCCGGGGAGCTGTTTTTT
CASSFLTSPAGELFF
>TRBV9|once|.|TRBJ1-3
TGTGCCAGCAGCGACGGGGACCGAGCCTCTGGGGCCGGAAACACCATATATTTT
CASSDGDRASGAGNTIYF
>TRBV27|.|TRBD1|TRBJ1-5
TGTGCCAGCAGTTTATCCTCCCCGACAGGGAGGCAGCCCCAGCATTTT
CASSLSSPTGRQPQHF
>TRBV6-5|.|.|TRBJ1-5
TGTGCCAGCAGTGCCACAGGGCTTAATCAGCCCCAGCATTTT
CASSATGLNQPQHF
>TRBV7-8|.|.|TRBJ2-7
TGTGCCAGCAGCTTCGAGCCAAGTGATAGGTACGAGCAGTACTTC
CASSFEPSDRYEQYF
>TRBV5-1|once|.|TRBJ2-4
TGCGCCAGCAGCTCCGACCGGGCCCACGGGAAAGAAAACATTCAGTACTTC
CASSSDRAHGKENIQYF
>TRBV5-5|.|TRBD1|TRBJ2-1
TGTGCCAGCAGCCCAACGGGACAGGGGCGGGGTGAGCAGTTCTTC
CASSPTGQGRGEQFF
>TRBV30|.|.|TRBJ1-4
TGTGCCTGGAGTCTCCAGAGACAGCGCCATGCAACTAATGAAAAACTGTTTTTT
CAWSLQRQRHATNEKLFF
>TRBV9|once|.|TRBJ1-4
TGTGCCAGCAGCGTAGCCGGGGGTAGCAGTGAAAAACTGTTTTTT
CASSVAGGSSEKLFF
>TRBV5-1|.|.|TRBJ2-5
TGCGCCAGCAGCTTGGATGGTGGGGGACATGAGACCCAGTACTTC
CASSLDGGGHETQYF
>TRBV28|.|TRBD1|TRBJ1-2
TGTGCCAGCATCGACCGACAGGGGTTTTGGGACTATGGCTACACCTTC
CASIDRQGFWDYGYTF
>TRBV28|.|.|TRBJ1-5
TGTGCCATTGCCTCGTACGGGCAGCCCCAGCATTTT
CAIASYGQPQHF
>TRBV5-4|.|TRBD2|TRBJ2-3
TGTGCCAGCAGCCGCGGGGAGCGGGAAACAGATACGCAGTATTTT
CASSRGERETDTQYF
>TRBV7-9|.|TRBD1|TRBJ2-1
TGTGCCAGCAGCCAAACCAGGGGGTATGAGCAGTTCTTC
CASSQTRGYEQFF
>TRBV7-8|.|.|TRBJ2-7
TGTGCCAGCAGCTTACTTACACGGGGGTTTTCCTACGAGCAGTACTTC
CASSLLTRGFSYEQYF
>TRBV5-4|.|.|TRBJ1-2
TGTGCCAGCAGCTTGATAGCTAACTATGGCTACACCTTC
CASSLIANYGYTF
>TRBV18|.|.|TRBJ1-1
TGTGCCAGCTCACCCACAGACCTGAACACTGAAGCTTTCTTT
CASSPTDLNTEAFF
>TRBV28|.|.|TRBJ2-1
TGTGCCAGCACCGTAAGGGGCCCCACCTACAATGAGCAGTTCTTC
CASTVRGPTYNEQFF
>TRBV9|.|.|TRBJ2-3
TGTGCCAGCAGCGTAAGTCATGGTGGGAGCACAGATACGCAGTATTTT
CASSVSHGGSTDTQYF
>TRBV28|once|TRBD2|TRBJ2-2
TGTGCCAGCACCTCACTAGCGTGGACCGGGGAGCTGTTTTTT
CASTSLAWTGELFF
>TRBV6-1|.|.|TRBJ2-7
TGTGCCAGCAGTGAATTAGGCAGTACCTACGAGCAGTACTTC
CASSELGSTYEQYF
>TRBV29-1|.|.|TRBJ1-6
TGCAGCGTAGCCACAGGGTTTGACAATTCACCCCTCCACTTT
CSVATGFDNSPLHF
>TRBV20-1|once|.|TRBJ1-2
TGCAGTGCTCAGGACCCGAGGACCGCCACCTTC
CSAQDPRTATF
>TRBV2|.|TRBD1|TRBJ2-7
TGTGCCAGCAAGACAGGGAATATCGAGAACGAGCAGTACTTC
CASKTGNIENEQYF
>TRBV10-3|.|TRBD2|TRBJ2-7
TGTGCCATCAGGGACTCTAGCGGGCCCTACGAGCAGTACTTC
CAIRDSSGPYEQYF
>TRBV5-1|.|TRBD1|TRBJ2-1
TGCGCCAGCAGCTCCACAGGGGGCGGGGATGAGCAGTTCTTC
CASSSTGGGDEQFF
>TRBV15|.|TRBD1|TRBJ1-2
TGTGCCACCAGCAGAGATAGGACAGGGATCTATGGCTACACCTTC
CATSRDRTGIYGYTF
>TRBV28|.|TRBD1|TRBJ2-5
TGTGCCAGCAGGAGGGGACAGGGGTTTTTGGAGACCCAGTACTTC
CASRRGQGFLETQYF
>TRBV7-3|once|.|TRBJ2-5
TGTGCCAGCAGCTCATCAGCAGGGGCTAGGGAGACCCAGTACTTC
CASSSSAGARETQYF